This T cell receptor (beta chain) was recovered during a study of radiation and T cells in renal cell carcinoma. As for time point: baseline pretreatment blood. Treatment here: 15 Gy SBRT to primary tumor, nephrectomy 4 weeks later. Method: immunoSEQ multiplex PCR; TCRdb's copy keeps in-frame clones and lacks some. The table lists 130,000 to 150,000 clones, approximately 90% of them singletons. The CDR3 is 13 residues long. Trimming took 2 bases from V and 1 from J, leaving 6 bases between them. The germline V gene encodes CDR1 SGDLS and CDR2 YYNGEE. This clonotype was sampled from a woman aged 50 to 60 with renal cell carcinoma. The chain has TRBV9 and TRBJ1-1; D unclear. The sequences come from blood, collected from a patient whose treatment included radiotherapy and nephrectomy. For the CDR3, the DNA is TGTGCCAGCAGCGTCGAAACGAACACTGAAGCTTTCTTT. Encoded protein: CASSVETNTEAFF.